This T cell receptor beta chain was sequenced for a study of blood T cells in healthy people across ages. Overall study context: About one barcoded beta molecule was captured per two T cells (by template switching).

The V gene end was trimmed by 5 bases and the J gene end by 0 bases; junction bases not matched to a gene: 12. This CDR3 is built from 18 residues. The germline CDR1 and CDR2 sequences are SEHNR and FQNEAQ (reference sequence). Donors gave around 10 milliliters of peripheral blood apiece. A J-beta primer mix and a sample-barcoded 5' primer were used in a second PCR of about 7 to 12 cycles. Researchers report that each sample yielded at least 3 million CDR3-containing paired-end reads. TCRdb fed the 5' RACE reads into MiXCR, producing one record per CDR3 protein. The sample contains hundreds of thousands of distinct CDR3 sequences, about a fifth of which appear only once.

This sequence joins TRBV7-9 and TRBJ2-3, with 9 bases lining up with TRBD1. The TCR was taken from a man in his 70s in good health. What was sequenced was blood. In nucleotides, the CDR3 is TGTGCCAGCAGCCCACGATCAACAGGGGGCCCTAGCACAGATACGCAGTATTTT. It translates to CASSPRSTGGPSTDTQYF.